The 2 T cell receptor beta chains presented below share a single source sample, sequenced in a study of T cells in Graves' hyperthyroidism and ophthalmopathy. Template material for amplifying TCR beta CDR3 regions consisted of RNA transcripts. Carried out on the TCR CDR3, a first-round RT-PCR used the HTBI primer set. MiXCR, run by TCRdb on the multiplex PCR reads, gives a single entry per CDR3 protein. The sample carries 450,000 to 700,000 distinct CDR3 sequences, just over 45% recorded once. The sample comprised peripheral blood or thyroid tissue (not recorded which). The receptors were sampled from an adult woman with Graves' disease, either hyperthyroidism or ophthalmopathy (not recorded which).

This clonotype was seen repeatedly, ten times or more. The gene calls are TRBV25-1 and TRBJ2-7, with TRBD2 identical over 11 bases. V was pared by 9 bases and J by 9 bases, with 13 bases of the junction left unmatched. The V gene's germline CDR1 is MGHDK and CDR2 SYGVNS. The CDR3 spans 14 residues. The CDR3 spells CASSTSGDLRVQYF. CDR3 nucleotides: TGTGCCAGTTCGACTAGCGGGGACCTAAGGGTGCAGTACTTC.

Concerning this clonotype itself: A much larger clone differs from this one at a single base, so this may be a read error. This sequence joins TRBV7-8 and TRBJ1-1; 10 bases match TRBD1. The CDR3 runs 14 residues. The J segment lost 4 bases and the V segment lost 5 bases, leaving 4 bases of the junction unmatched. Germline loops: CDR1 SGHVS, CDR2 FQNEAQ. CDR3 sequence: CASSPWTGGTEAFF. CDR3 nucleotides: TGTGCCAGCAGCCCATGGACAGGGGGCACTGAAGCTTTCTTT.